The 30 T cell receptor beta chains in this list originate from one sample, sequenced in a study of T cells in Graves' hyperthyroidism and ophthalmopathy. RNA transcripts yielded amplified TCR beta CDR3 regions. Using the HTBI primer set, a first-round RT-PCR was run on the TCR CDR3. In TCRdb, the multiplex PCR reads were re-called with MiXCR into one record per CDR3 protein. In the table there are about 360,000 distinct CDR3 sequences, under 15% of which are singletons. The material sequenced was blood. All receptors come from a woman younger than 35 with Graves' hyperthyroidism.

This clonotype was detected a few times. V usage is TRBV18 and J usage is TRBJ1-5; D not resolved. CDR3 length: 16 amino acids. CDR1 is KGHSH, CDR2 LQKENI, per germline. Trimming took 2 bases from V and 4 from J, leaving 15 bases between them. CDR3 amino acids: CASSPVTGDLNQPQHF. The CDR3 nucleotides are TGTGCCAGCTCACCAGTTACTGGGGATCTAAATCAGCCCCAGCATTTT. Filled out from reference TRBV18 and TRBJ1-5, the complete variable domain reads NAGVMQNPRHLVRRRGQEARLRCSPMKGHSHVYWYRQLPEEGLKFMVYLQKENIIDESGMPKERFSAEFPKEGPSILRIQQVVRGDSAAYFCASSPVTGDLNQPQHFGDGTRLSIL.

This clonotype was detected ten times or more. The chain combines TRBV7-9 with TRBJ2-5; D is unresolved. Germline loops: CDR1 SEHNR, CDR2 FQNEAQ (reference sequence). This CDR3 is built from 14 residues. V was trimmed by 3 bases and J by 5 bases, leaving 13 bases between them. In DNA, the CDR3 is TGTGCCAGCAGCTTGTTGGCGTTCGGGGAGACCCAGTACTTC. Its translation is CASSLLAFGETQYF.

The rearrangement uses TRBV7-2 and TRBJ2-5; D unclear. V shed 4 bases and J shed 1 base, with 4 bases lying between them. Germline V lookup: CDR1 SGHTA, CDR2 FQGNSA. The CDR3 has 12 residues. CDR3 DNA sequence: TGTGCCAGCAGCTGGCTCCAAGAGACCCAGTACTTC. Protein sequence: CASSWLQETQYF.

In its sample, this clonotype was seen many times. The chain has TRBV7-2 and TRBJ1-1; possible D gene TRBD1, 6 bases. This CDR3 is 13 amino acids long. The germline CDR1 and CDR2 sequences are SGHTA and FQGNSA. With 4 bases removed from V and 3 bases from J, the gap between germline ends came to 9 bases. DNA for the CDR3: TGTGCCAGCAGCTCCCAGGGGCACACTGAAGCTTTCTTT. Translating gives CASSSQGHTEAFF. Full variable domain (remainder filled in from reference TRBV7-2 and TRBJ1-1): GAGVSQSPSNKVTEKGKDVELRCDPISGHTALYWYRQSLGQGLEFLIYFQGNSAPDKSGLPSDRFSAERTGGSVSTLTIQRTQQEDSAVYLCASSSQGHTEAFFGQGTRLTVV.

In the case of this clonotype: A much larger clonotype is one base distant, so this may be a read error. This chain uses TRBV7-2 with TRBJ1-3; possible D gene TRBD1, 5 bases. Germline values: CDR1 SGHTA, CDR2 FQGNSA. V lost 7 bases and J lost 6, with 19 bases in between. CDR3 size: 15 residues. Here the CDR3 DNA reads TGTGCCAGCAACCACGGCGGGACCGCGGAAAACACCATATATTTT. It codes for CASNHGGTAENTIYF.

In this sample, this clonotype turned up a few times. The chain is built from TRBV7-9 and TRBJ2-3, with 7 bases aligning to TRBD2. V shed 5 bases, J shed 3 bases, and the junction held 14 bases outside the gene matches. CDR1 SEHNR and CDR2 FQNEAQ come from the germline V gene (reference sequence). This CDR3 is built from 17 residues. The CDR3 DNA is TGTGCCAGCAGCCTGACCCTGGGGGGGACGGGGACAGATACGCAGTATTTT. Translating it yields CASSLTLGGTGTDTQYF.

This clonotype has only a few counts. The chain joins TRBV7-9 to TRBJ1-2; possibly TRBD1 for D (6 bases). CDR3 length equals 12 residues. Germline CDR1 is SEHNR and CDR2 is FQNEAQ (reference sequence). V gave up 5 bases and J gave up 8 bases, with 12 bases separating them. DNA for the CDR3: TGTGCCAGCAGCCCGGACAGTTCCGGCTACACCTTC. It translates to CASSPDSSGYTF.

This clonotype was seen repeatedly, ten times or more. This chain joins TRBV28 and TRBJ2-7; possible D gene TRBD1, 6 bases. The CDR3 is 16 residues long. V shed 0 bases and J shed 5 bases, with 17 bases lying between them. Germline V CDR1 and CDR2: MDHEN, SYDVKM. The CDR3 nucleotides read TGTGCCAGCAGTTTATGGGACAGTTCCCGGGTCGACGAGCAGTACTTC. It translates to CASSLWDSSRVDEQYF.

This clonotype was seen repeatedly, ten times or more. The V gene is TRBV28, the J gene TRBJ2-5; 9 nucleotides line up with TRBD1. Germline CDR1 and CDR2: MDHEN and SYDVKM. The CDR3 has 14 amino acids. J lost 5 bases, V lost 6 bases, and 7 bases had no gene match. The CDR3: CASRRQGGGETQYF. CDR3 DNA: TGTGCCAGCAGAAGACAGGGGGGCGGGGAGACCCAGTACTTC.

This clonotype has a handful of counts. V and J are TRBV29-1 and TRBJ2-2; D call uncertain. V lost 4 bases to trimming and J lost 3 bases, with 6 bases between them. CDR1 and CDR2 from the germline V gene are SQVTM and ANQGSEA. CDR3 length: 12 residues. The CDR3 sequence: CSVAGHTGELFF. DNA for the CDR3: TGCAGCGTTGCCGGGCACACCGGGGAGCTGTTTTTT.

This clonotype was observed at least ten times. CDR3 sequence: CASSSGTGGNYGYTF. In nucleotides, the CDR3 is TGTGCCAGCAGCTCTGGGACAGGGGGTAACTATGGCTACACCTTC. The rearrangement links TRBV27 to TRBJ1-2, with 11 positions matching TRBD1. The CDR3 consists of 15 residues. Germline trimming cut 6 bases from V and 1 base from J; bases unmatched to any gene: 4. CDR1 and CDR2 (germline): MNHEY, SMNVEV (reference sequence).

Here the CDR3 reads CASSLAGNDEQFF. In DNA, the CDR3 is TGTGCCAGCAGCCTAGCCGGGAACGATGAGCAGTTCTTC. This sequence joins TRBV6-1 and TRBJ2-1; TRBD2 is a possible D gene (5 bases). The germline gives CDR1 MNHNS, CDR2 SASEGT. V was clipped by 6 bases and J by 8 bases, with 14 bases between them. This CDR3 has 13 amino acids.

This clonotype was seen ten or more times. This chain connects TRBV19 to TRBJ1-2, with TRBD1 matching 7 bases. Unmatched junction bases numbered 9, after V lost 7 bases and J lost 10 bases. CDR3 size: 12 residues. Germline values: CDR1 LNHDA, CDR2 SQIVND (reference sequence). CDR3 DNA: TGTGCCAGTACCATGACAGGGAGCGTCTACACCTTC. This sequence encodes CASTMTGSVYTF.

This clonotype showed up many times. The rearrangement joins TRBV5-1 to TRBJ1-2; D is perhaps TRBD1 (5 bases). CDR3 length: 12 amino acids. The V gene's germline CDR1 is SGHRS and CDR2 YFSETQ. The V gene lost 4 bases and the J gene lost 4 bases, with 8 bases spanning the gap. CDR3 nucleotide sequence: TGCGCCAGCAGCGCGGGACCCTATGGCTACACCTTC. It is translated as CASSAGPYGYTF.

This clonotype was found many times. The V gene is TRBV14, the J gene TRBJ2-5; D is uncertain. The germline gives CDR1 SGHDN, CDR2 FVKESK. This CDR3 has 13 residues. Trimming cost V 0 bases and J 5 bases, with 7 bases left between them. The CDR3 DNA follows: TGTGCCAGCAGCCAAGATAGTCAGGAGACCCAGTACTTC. Its translation: CASSQDSQETQYF. Based on the CDR3 plus reference TRBV14 and TRBJ2-5, the full variable domain is EAGVTQFPSHSVIEKGQTVTLRCDPISGHDNLYWYRRVMGKEIKFLLHFVKESKQDESGMPNNRFLAERTGGTYSTLKVQPAELEDSGVYFCASSQDSQETQYFGPGTRLLVL.

This clonotype was picked up many times. The chain recombines TRBV11-2 with TRBJ1-6, with a weak D call TRBD1 (5 bases). There are 16 residues in the CDR3. V lost 0 bases, J lost 7 bases, and 13 bases lay in between. CDR1 and CDR2 (germline): SGHAT, FQNNGV. The CDR3 DNA sequence: TGTGCCAGCAGCTTAGATGGAGGGGTCAGGAATTCACCCCTCCACTTT. Its protein product is CASSLDGGVRNSPLHF. Together with reference TRBV11-2 and TRBJ1-6, the CDR3 gives the full variable domain: EAGVAQSPRYKIIEKRQSVAFWCNPISGHATLYWYQQILGQGPKLLIQFQNNGVVDDSQLPKDRFSAERLKGVDSTLKIQPAKLEDSAVYLCASSLDGGVRNSPLHFGNGTRLTVT.

This clonotype has ten or more counts. The V and J genes are TRBV7-8 and TRBJ2-2, with 10 bases that match TRBD2. The CDR3 length is 16 residues. Per germline, CDR1 SGHVS and CDR2 FQNEAQ. V was clipped by 1 base and J by 4 bases; unmatched bases: 3. CDR3 loop: CASSLVLAGVTGELFF. The CDR3 DNA reads as TGTGCCAGCAGCTTAGTCCTAGCGGGGGTCACCGGGGAGCTGTTTTTT.

This clonotype was recorded a few times. This chain links TRBV6-1 with TRBJ1-5, with 8 bases matching TRBD1. The germline V gene encodes CDR1 MNHNS and CDR2 SASEGT. The V segment lost 6 bases and the J segment 5 bases; nucleotides outside the gene matches: 6. This CDR3 contains 14 residues. This CDR3 reads CASRQQGDHQPQHF. Here the CDR3 DNA reads TGTGCCAGCAGGCAACAGGGGGACCATCAGCCCCAGCATTTT.

This clonotype was seen once. The V gene is TRBV2, the J gene TRBJ1-4; D is perhaps TRBD1 (5 bases). CDR1 and CDR2 (germline): SNHLY, FYNNEI. The CDR3 is 16 amino acids. Trimming pared 1 base from V and 4 bases from J, leaving 13 bases between. Here the CDR3 DNA reads TGTGCCAGCAGTGAAGTAGGGGCGAGTGATAATGAAAAACTGTTTTTT. The encoded protein is CASSEVGASDNEKLFF.

The genes are TRBV7-2 and TRBJ2-7, with 9 bases lining up with TRBD1. The V segment lost 4 bases and the J segment 4 bases; nucleotides outside the gene matches: 5. CDR1 is SGHTA and CDR2 is FQGNSA in the germline V gene. This CDR3 has 14 residues. CDR3 DNA: TGTGCCAGCAGCTCCGGGACAGGGTGGTACGAGCAGTACTTC. It codes for CASSSGTGWYEQYF.

This clonotype was recorded at least ten times. The chain carries TRBV5-1 and TRBJ2-7; TRBD2 might be the D (5 bases). Trimming stripped 0 bases from V and 4 bases from J, with 14 bases between. The CDR3 has 15 residues. Germline lookup yields CDR1 SGHRS and CDR2 YFSETQ. The CDR3 protein is CASSLEDFPGYEQYF. Here the CDR3 DNA reads TGCGCCAGCAGCTTGGAAGATTTCCCGGGGTACGAGCAGTACTTC. Filled out from reference TRBV5-1 and TRBJ2-7, the complete variable domain reads KAGVTQTPRYLIKTRGQQVTLSCSPISGHRSVSWYQQTPGQGLQFLFEYFSETQRNKGNFPGRFSGRQFSNSRSEMNVSTLELGDSALYLCASSLEDFPGYEQYFGPGTRLTVT.

Many counts were recorded for this clonotype. The gene calls are TRBV28 and TRBJ2-7; 7 nucleotides line up with TRBD2. After removal of 2 bases from V and 2 bases from J, the junction contained 6 bases not matched to a gene. The CDR3 totals 15 residues. From germline, CDR1 is MDHEN and CDR2 SYDVKM. CDR3 nucleotides: TGTGCCAGCAGTTTAGATCTAGCGGAGCCCTACGAGCAGTACTTC. The encoded protein is CASSLDLAEPYEQYF. Filled out from reference TRBV28 and TRBJ2-7, the complete variable domain reads DVKVTQSSRYLVKRTGEKVFLECVQDMDHENMFWYRQDPGLGLRLIYFSYDVKMKEKGDIPEGYSVSREKKERFSLILESASTNQTSMYLCASSLDLAEPYEQYFGPGTRLTVT.

This clonotype showed up many times. This rearrangement joins TRBV20-1 to TRBJ2-7; unclear D gene. Germline assignment: CDR1 DFQATT and CDR2 SNEGSKA (reference sequence). V was clipped by 2 bases and J by 3 bases, with 5 bases between them. CDR3 size: 11 residues. This CDR3 reads CSARTGYEQYF. CDR3 nucleotides: TGCAGTGCTAGAACGGGCTACGAGCAGTACTTC.

This chain joins TRBV6-1 and TRBJ1-1; unclear D gene. This CDR3 is 13 amino acids long. Germline-derived CDR1 and CDR2 are MNHNS and SASEGT. The germline V and J ends were trimmed by 8 bases and 0 bases, with 10 bases remaining between them. CDR3 sequence reads: CASLDRMNTEAFF. DNA of the CDR3: TGTGCCAGCCTGGACCGCATGAACACTGAAGCTTTCTTT.

This clonotype was observed many times. This chain uses TRBV7-8 with TRBJ1-1; a weak D match, TRBD1 (6 bases). The germline gives CDR1 SGHVS, CDR2 FQNEAQ. CDR3 length: 16 residues. V gave up 0 bases and J gave up 4 bases, with 15 bases separating them. The CDR3 DNA follows: TGTGCCAGCAGCTTAGCATCAAGGGGGGTGGGCACTGAAGCTTTCTTT. Translation: CASSLASRGVGTEAFF.

Many counts were recorded for this clonotype. V is TRBV6-1 and J is TRBJ2-1; 9 bases are shared with TRBD1. CDR3 size: 21 residues. In germline, CDR1 is MNHNS, CDR2 SASEGT. J lost 8 bases, V lost 5 bases, and 28 bases had no gene match. The CDR3 sequence: CASSYPAPGTGRLSTSDEQFF. The DNA for the CDR3 is TGTGCCAGCAGTTACCCGGCTCCCGGGACAGGGCGACTCTCTACATCGGATGAGCAGTTCTTC.

This clonotype has at least ten counts. The chain uses TRBV12-3 or TRBV12-4 and TRBJ2-7, with TRBD2 as a possible D gene (7 bases). V was cut by 5 bases and J by 6 bases, with 20 bases left in between. The CDR3 has 15 residues. The CDR3 nucleotides are TGTGCCAGCAGTCCCCAGGGGACTACCGTCTCCGAGCAGTACTTC. This codes for CASSPQGTTVSEQYF.

Comments on this clonotype: A much larger clone differs by one base, so this may be a read error. The rearrangement joins TRBV3-1 to TRBJ2-3; 8 bases are shared with TRBD1. Per germline, CDR1 LGHDT and CDR2 YNNKEL (reference sequence). V was pared by 4 bases and J by 5 bases, with 8 bases of the junction left unmatched. The CDR3 spans 15 residues. The CDR3 sequence is CASSRQGRRLDTQYF. The CDR3 coding sequence is TGTGCCAGCAGCCGACAGGGGCGCAGGCTAGATACGCAGTATTTT.

The sample holds many counts of this clonotype. One end of the junction varies from germline; a read error may be responsible. The genes are TRBV6-1 and TRBJ2-3, with TRBD1 identical over 8 bases. CDR3 length: 15 amino acids. CDR1 MNHNS and CDR2 SASEGT come from the germline V gene. The CDR3: CASREGQGALDTQYF. CDR3 coding DNA: TGTGCCAGCAGAGAAGGACAGGGTGCCTTAGATACGCAGTATTTT.

This clonotype has more than one count but fewer than ten. The CDR3 loop is CAISEGDMLAGNTIYF. The CDR3 bases are TGTGCCATCAGTGAGGGAGACATGCTAGCTGGAAACACCATATATTTT. The V call is TRBV10-3, the J call TRBJ1-3; D is unresolved. Germline values: CDR1 ENHRY, CDR2 SYGVKD. The V gene lost 2 bases and the J gene lost 2 bases, with 13 bases spanning the gap. The CDR3 runs 16 residues.